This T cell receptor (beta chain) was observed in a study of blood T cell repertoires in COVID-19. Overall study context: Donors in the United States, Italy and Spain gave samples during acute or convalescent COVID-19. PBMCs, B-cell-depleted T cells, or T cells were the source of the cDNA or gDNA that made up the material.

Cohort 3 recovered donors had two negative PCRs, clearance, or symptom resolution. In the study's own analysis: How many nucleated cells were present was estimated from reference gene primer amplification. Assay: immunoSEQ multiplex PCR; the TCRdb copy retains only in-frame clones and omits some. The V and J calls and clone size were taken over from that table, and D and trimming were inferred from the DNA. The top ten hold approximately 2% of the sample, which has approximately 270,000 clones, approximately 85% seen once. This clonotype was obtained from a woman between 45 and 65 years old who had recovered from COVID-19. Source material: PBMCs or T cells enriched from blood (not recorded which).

The CDR3 protein is CSVEDLLGTGVTEAFF. The CDR3 nucleotides are TGCAGCGTTGAAGATTTATTGGGGACAGGGGTCACTGAAGCTTTCTTT. The V and J genes are TRBV29-1 and TRBJ1-1, with TRBD1 matching 10 bases. Trimming took 0 bases from V and 4 from J; bases not matched to a gene: 8. The CDR3 is 16 residues long. Germline loops: CDR1 SQVTM, CDR2 ANQGSEA.